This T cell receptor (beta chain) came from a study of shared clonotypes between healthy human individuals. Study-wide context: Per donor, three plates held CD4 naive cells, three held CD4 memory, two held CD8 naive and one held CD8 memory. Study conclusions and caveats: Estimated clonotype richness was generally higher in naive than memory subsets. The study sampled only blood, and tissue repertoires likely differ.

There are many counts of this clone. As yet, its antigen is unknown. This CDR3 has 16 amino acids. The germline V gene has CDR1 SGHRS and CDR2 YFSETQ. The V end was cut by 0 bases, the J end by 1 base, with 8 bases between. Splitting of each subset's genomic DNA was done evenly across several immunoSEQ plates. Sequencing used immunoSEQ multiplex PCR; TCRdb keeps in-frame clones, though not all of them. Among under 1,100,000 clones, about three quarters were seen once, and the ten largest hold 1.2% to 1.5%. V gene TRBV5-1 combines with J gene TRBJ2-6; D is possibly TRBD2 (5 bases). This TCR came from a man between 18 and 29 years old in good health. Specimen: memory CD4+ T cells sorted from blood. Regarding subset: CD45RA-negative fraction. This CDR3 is CASSLAGISGANVLTF. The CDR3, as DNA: TGCGCCAGCAGCTTGGCCGGGATATCTGGGGCCAACGTCCTGACTTTC.